This note documents a single TCR beta chain sequence. Its antigen is not known. Germline V gene data show CDR1 as SGHTA and CDR2 as FQGNSA. The CDR3 is 17 residues long. Cells that were CD45RO-CCR7+CD27+CD95- constituted naive CD8+ T cells. The record originates from a study of CXCR3-negative and CXCR3-positive naive CD8 T cells. The study's findings and limits: Diversity ran similarly high across both naive subsets but far lower in memory CD8+ cells. Naive subsets expressed similar surface CD5; TRB CDR3 features served to infer TCR strength. TRBV-TRBJ usage was alike in naive CXCR3-negative and CXCR3-positive cells but differed in memory cells. TRB CDR3s of CXCR3-positive naive cells were more hydrophobic than those of CXCR3-negative naive cells.

TRB cDNA was prepared as libraries by UMI-labeled 5' RACE. After re-calling the 5' RACE reads, TCRdb lists one entry per CDR3 protein, DNA absent. The specimen's table records about 150,000 distinct CDR3 sequences. The sample comprised naive CXCR3+ CD8+ T cells from blood. Subset denoted: CD45RO-CCR7+CD27+CD95- naive CD8+ T cells expressing CXCR3 (TNR3+). This TCR derives from a human donor in good health. Some clones in this sample may be carry-over from other donors' samples. The chain joins TRBV7-2 to TRBJ2-2; absent DNA, TCRdb's TRBD2 call cannot be checked. CDR3 region: CASSRPKSATDTGELFF.